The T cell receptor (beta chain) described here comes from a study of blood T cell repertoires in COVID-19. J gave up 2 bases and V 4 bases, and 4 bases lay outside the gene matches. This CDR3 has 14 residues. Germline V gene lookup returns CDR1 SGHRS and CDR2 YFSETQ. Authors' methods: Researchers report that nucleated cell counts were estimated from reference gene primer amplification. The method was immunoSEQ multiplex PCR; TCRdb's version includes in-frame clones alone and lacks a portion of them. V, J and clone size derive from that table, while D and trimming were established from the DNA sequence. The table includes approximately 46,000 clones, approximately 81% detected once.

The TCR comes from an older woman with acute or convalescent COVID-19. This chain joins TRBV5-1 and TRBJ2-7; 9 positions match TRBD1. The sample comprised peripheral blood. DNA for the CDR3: TGCGCCAGCAGCCCCCGGGACAGGGCCTACGAGCAGTACTTC. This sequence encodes CASSPRDRAYEQYF.